This T cell receptor beta chain was observed in a study of beta chain features in type 1 diabetes. This clone was observed a few times. Sorting of CD4+ naive, central memory, regulatory and stem cell-like memory cells was performed via CD45RO/CCR7/CD25/CD127/CD95/CD27. Sorting gave populations that all exceeded 95% purity. The entirety of the isolated RNA underwent reverse transcription, so expressed TCRB transcripts were sequenced. Data came from immunoSEQ multiplex PCR; TCRdb stores just in-frame clones and leaves some out. The sample holds about 140,000 clones, roughly 9.3% seen once. Trimming left V 2 bases short and J 3 bases short, with 15 bases between. In germline, CDR1 is SGHDT, CDR2 YYEEEE. This CDR3 has 17 amino acids.

The TCR sequence derives from a woman aged 40 to 50 in good health. Sequencing was performed on central memory CD4+ T cells from blood. The V gene is TRBV5-6, the J gene TRBJ1-6; D gene unclear. This CDR3 reads CASSFRPGGNYNSPLHF. The CDR3 DNA reads TGTGCCAGCAGCTTCCGGCCCGGAGGGAACTATAATTCACCCCTCCACTTT.